These T cell receptor beta chains were read from a single sample in a study of cytomegalovirus exposure and HLA in healthy donors. Clones were read by immunoSEQ multiplex PCR, and TCRdb kept only the in-frame ones, dropping some. The sample holds about 140,000 clones, 80% seen once. Sequencing was performed on PBMCs. Receptors originate from a woman between 25 and 40 years old in good health and CMV-seronegative. The CDR3 runs from the conserved cysteine through the conserved F or W. D genes are given only for firm matches. Clone size is not always given. Where it is, it says once, few, many or a class for expanded clones.

DNA	CDR3	size	D	V	J
TGTGCCAGCAGTCCCAGCGGGGGGGACACCGGGGAGCTGTTTTTT	CASSPSGGDTGELFF	-	TRBD2	TRBV2	TRBJ2-2
TGTGCCATCAGTGATAGACAGGGCCTGGACAATGAGCAGTTCTTC	CAISDRQGLDNEQFF	-	TRBD1	TRBV10-3	TRBJ2-1
TGTGCCAGCACCCGAGGGGACTTCTCCTACGAGCAGTACTTC	CASTRGDFSYEQYF	once	-	TRBV25-1	TRBJ2-7
TGTGCCAGCAGGCGGGGGGGTTTCTACGAGCAGTACTTC	CASRRGGFYEQYF	-	TRBD2	TRBV28	TRBJ2-7
TGCGCCAGCAGCCGTGGACAGGGGATCAACACCATATATTTT	CASSRGQGINTIYF	-	TRBD1	TRBV4-1	TRBJ1-3
TGTGCCAGCGGTAGACAGGGACTGAACACTGAAGCTTTCTTT	CASGRQGLNTEAFF	-	TRBD1	TRBV27	TRBJ1-1
TGTGCCTCTTATCTAGTGGGCTACACCTTC	CASYLVGYTF	-	-	TRBV30	TRBJ1-2
TGCGCCAGCAGTGCGCAGCGCCTCAACAATGAGCAGTTCTTC	CASSAQRLNNEQFF	-	-	TRBV10-1	TRBJ2-1
TGTGCCAGCCGCGGGGCAAACTACGAGCAGTACTTC	CASRGANYEQYF	-	-	TRBV7-9	TRBJ2-7
TGTGCCAGCAGCCCGGGTAGATACTATGGCTACACCTTC	CASSPGRYYGYTF	-	-	TRBV5-4	TRBJ1-2
TGTGCTAGTGGTGGTAGGAACACCGGGGAGCTGTTTTTT	CASGGRNTGELFF	-	-	TRBV12-5	TRBJ2-2
TGTGCCAGCAGCTTGGCAGGGCCTGCTGAAAAACTGTTTTTT	CASSLAGPAEKLFF	-	-	TRBV5-4	TRBJ1-4
TGTGCCAGCAGTGAAGTGGACAGACTTAATGAAAAACTGTTTTTT	CASSEVDRLNEKLFF	few	-	TRBV2	TRBJ1-4
TGTGCCAGCAGCTTAGATCTCAGCGGCGAGCAGTACTTC	CASSLDLSGEQYF	-	-	TRBV11-2	TRBJ2-7
TGTGCCAGCAGTGACAGCTACGAGCAGTACTTC	CASSDSYEQYF	-	-	TRBV2	TRBJ2-7
TGCAGCGTTGAGGACGGACAGTTCTACGAGCAGTACTTC	CSVEDGQFYEQYF	-	-	TRBV29-1	TRBJ2-7
TGTGCCAGCAGTTTAGTTGGGACTGGGGAGTTCTTC	CASSLVGTGEFF	few	-	TRBV27	TRBJ2-1
TGCAGCTCTGGGGGAGGGAACACTGAAGCTTTCTTT	CSSGGGNTEAFF	-	-	TRBV29-1	TRBJ1-1
TGTGCCAGCAGCCTTCGACAGGGGACAGATACGCAGTATTTT	CASSLRQGTDTQYF	few	TRBD1	TRBV28	TRBJ2-3
TGCGCCAGCAGCTTAGCAGGCCCTAACGGGGAGCTGTTTTTT	CASSLAGPNGELFF	-	-	TRBV5-1	TRBJ2-2
TGTGCCAGCAGCCCACGACTAGTCTCCTACGAGCAGTACTTC	CASSPRLVSYEQYF	-	-	TRBV9	TRBJ2-7
TGTGCCAGCAGCCATCCCAGGGCTAGCGGATCCTACGAGCAGTACTTC	CASSHPRASGSYEQYF	-	TRBD2	TRBV5-6	TRBJ2-7
TGTGCCAGCAGTCAGGTTACATCTAGCAATCAGCCCCAGCATTTT	CASSQVTSSNQPQHF	-	-	TRBV6-1	TRBJ1-5
TGTGCTAGTGGTCCCCCCAAAGGGGCGAACACTGAAGCTTTCTTT	CASGPPKGANTEAFF	-	-	TRBV12-5	TRBJ1-1
TGTGCCAGCAGTTATCCTGCGACAGGGAGCACTGAAGCTTTCTTT	CASSYPATGSTEAFF	-	TRBD1	TRBV6-6	TRBJ1-1
TGTGCCAGCAGCTCACAGGGGAACACTGAAGCTTTCTTT	CASSSQGNTEAFF	-	-	TRBV11-2	TRBJ1-1
TGTGCCAGCAGCTCCTCCGGGACAAGGCGCACTGAAGCTTTCTTT	CASSSSGTRRTEAFF	-	-	TRBV5-5	TRBJ1-1
TGTGCCAGTAGTCCCTCGAGGGAGGCGGGTTACGAGCAGTACTTC	CASSPSREAGYEQYF	-	-	TRBV19	TRBJ2-7
TGTGCCAGCAGCTCGGACAGTTCGGGCACTGAAGCTTTCTTT	CASSSDSSGTEAFF	-	-	TRBV7-9	TRBJ1-1
TGTGCCAGCAGCTCCCTCTCGGGGCGGGGAGGCACAGATACGCAGTATTTT	CASSSLSGRGGTDTQYF	-	-	TRBV7-2	TRBJ2-3
TGTGCCAGCAGCTCGGGACAGATGACCGGGGAGCTGTTTTTT	CASSSGQMTGELFF	-	TRBD1	TRBV7-2	TRBJ2-2
TGTGCCAGCACCGAGCGCAGGGTAATCAATTCACCCCTCCACTTT	CASTERRVINSPLHF	-	-	TRBV6-1	TRBJ1-6
TGTGCCAGTAGACAGGGTAATCGTATTGGCTACACCTTC	CASRQGNRIGYTF	few	-	TRBV19	TRBJ1-2
TGTGCAAGTCGCCTAGCGGGAGGCCGGGGAGATACGCAGTATTTT	CASRLAGGRGDTQYF	-	-	TRBV12-2	TRBJ2-3
TGCAGCGTTGAAGAAGAAGGGGATAGCAATCAGCCCCAGCATTTT	CSVEEEGDSNQPQHF	-	-	TRBV29-1	TRBJ1-5
TGCGCCAGCAGCTTGCGGACAGGCCGGAATCAGCCCCAGCATTTT	CASSLRTGRNQPQHF	once	TRBD1	TRBV5-1	TRBJ1-5
TGTGCCAGCAGTCCCGCAGGGGGCGATGGCAATCAGCCCCAGCATTTT	CASSPAGGDGNQPQHF	-	TRBD1	TRBV6-6	TRBJ1-5
TGTGCCAGCAGCCCGAGACCGGGGAGCGATGGCTACACCTTC	CASSPRPGSDGYTF	-	-	TRBV7-3	TRBJ1-2
TGTGCCACAGCGAGAAGAGACAATCAGCCCCAGCATTTT	CATARRDNQPQHF	-	-	TRBV6-6	TRBJ1-5
TGTGCCAGCAGACTACAGGGGGCCTACACTGAAGCTTTCTTT	CASRLQGAYTEAFF	-	TRBD1	TRBV28	TRBJ1-1
TGCAGCGTTGGACAGGTAGCCGAGCAGTACTTC	CSVGQVAEQYF	-	-	TRBV29-1	TRBJ2-7
TGCGCCAGCAGGTCGGACAGAAACTATGGCTACACCTTC	CASRSDRNYGYTF	-	-	TRBV5-1	TRBJ1-2
TGTGCCAGTTCGGGACAGGGTATTGAAAAACTGTTTTTT	CASSGQGIEKLFF	-	TRBD1	TRBV19	TRBJ1-4
TGTGCCAGCAGTCAACAGGGGGCCTTCTACAATGAGCAGTTCTTC	CASSQQGAFYNEQFF	-	TRBD1	TRBV6-5	TRBJ2-1
TGTGCCAGCTCACCACCAGGGACAAGGAATGAAAAACTGTTTTTT	CASSPPGTRNEKLFF	-	-	TRBV18	TRBJ1-4
TGTGCCAGCAGCGTAGACCCACGGTCCTACGAGCAGTACTTC	CASSVDPRSYEQYF	many	-	TRBV9	TRBJ2-7
TGCGCCAGCAGCCAAGGGACTAGCGGGGGGGCAGATACGCAGTATTTT	CASSQGTSGGADTQYF	-	TRBD2	TRBV4-3	TRBJ2-3
TGTGCCAGCAGCCCAATGGACGGACTCTCCTACGAGCAGTACTTC	CASSPMDGLSYEQYF	few	-	TRBV9	TRBJ2-7
TGTGCCAGCAGTTCTGTAGTAGCGGGGGGGAAAGAGACCCAGTACTTC	CASSSVVAGGKETQYF	-	TRBD2	TRBV27	TRBJ2-5
TGTGCCTGGACCGACGCCGACAGGGGAAGAGGCGAGCAGTACTTC	CAWTDADRGRGEQYF	-	TRBD1	TRBV30	TRBJ2-7
TGTGCCAGCAGTCAGCTAGCGGGGGGGGCGGAGCAGTACTTC	CASSQLAGGAEQYF	-	TRBD2	TRBV6-1	TRBJ2-7
TGTGCCAGCAGCCCGTCCGCGGGAGCGGGGTACGAGCAGTACTTC	CASSPSAGAGYEQYF	-	TRBD2	TRBV11-2	TRBJ2-7
TGTGCCAGCAGCTCTGACAGGGGGCAGGGAGAGCAGTACTTC	CASSSDRGQGEQYF	-	TRBD1	TRBV7-8	TRBJ2-7
TGTGCCAGCTCACCATTACCCCGGACTAGCGGGAGTCCTACAGATACGCAGTATTTT	CASSPLPRTSGSPTDTQYF	-	TRBD2	TRBV18	TRBJ2-3